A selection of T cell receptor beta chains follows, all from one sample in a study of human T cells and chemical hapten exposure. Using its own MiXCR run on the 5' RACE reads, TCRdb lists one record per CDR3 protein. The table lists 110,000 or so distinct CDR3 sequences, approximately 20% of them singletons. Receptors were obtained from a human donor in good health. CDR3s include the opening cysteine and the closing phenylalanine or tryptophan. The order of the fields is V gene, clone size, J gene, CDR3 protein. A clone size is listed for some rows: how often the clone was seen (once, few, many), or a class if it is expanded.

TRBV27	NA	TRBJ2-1	CASSSLGLAGAYNEQFF
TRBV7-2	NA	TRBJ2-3	CASSHQQGPTDTQYF
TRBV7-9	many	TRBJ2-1	CASSPGSGRGAYNEQFF
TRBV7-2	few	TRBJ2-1	CASSRSGSEQFF
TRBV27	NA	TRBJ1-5	CASSLEQSNQPQHF
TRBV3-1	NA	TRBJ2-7	CASSPGLAEPFYEQYF
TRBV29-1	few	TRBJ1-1	CSVELRQANTEAFF
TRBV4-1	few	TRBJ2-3	CASSQAAREDTQYF
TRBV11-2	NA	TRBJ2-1	CASSLVRIRDNEQFF
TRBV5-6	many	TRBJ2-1	CASSLVLTSGGHNEQFF
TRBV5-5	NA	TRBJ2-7	CASSSGTAVSYEQYF
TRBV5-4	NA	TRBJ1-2	CASSYTTTGEAYGYTF
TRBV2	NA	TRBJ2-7	CATGREAVLWYF
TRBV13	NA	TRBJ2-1	CASSFYADEQFF
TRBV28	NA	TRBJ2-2	CASSLWDSPTGELFF
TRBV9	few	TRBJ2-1	CASSVLDRNPPEQFF
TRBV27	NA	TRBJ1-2	CASSLKSENYGYTF
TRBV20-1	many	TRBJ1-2	CSATGNFYGYTF
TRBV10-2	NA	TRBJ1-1	CASMHDSYTEAFF
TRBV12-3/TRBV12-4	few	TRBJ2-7	CASTLRGGEQYF
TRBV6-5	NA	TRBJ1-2	CASSYRDRGPFYGYTF
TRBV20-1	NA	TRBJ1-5	CSAVDSARDQPQHF
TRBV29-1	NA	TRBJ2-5	CSVATGTSERTQYF
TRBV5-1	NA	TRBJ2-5	CASRTEETQYF
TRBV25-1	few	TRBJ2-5	CASSQTGKETQYF
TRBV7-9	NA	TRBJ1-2	CASSLEGTGRGDLYGYTF
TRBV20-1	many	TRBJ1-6	CSAPAGGKNSPLHF
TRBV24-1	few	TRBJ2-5	CATSDSLTGTGAGRTKKTQYF
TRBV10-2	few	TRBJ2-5	CASGQLAVQETQYF
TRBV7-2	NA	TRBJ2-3	CASSLVHLSTDTQYF
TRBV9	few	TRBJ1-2	CASSAGPGQGLPYYGYTF
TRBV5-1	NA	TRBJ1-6	CASSLVGTAKNSPLHF
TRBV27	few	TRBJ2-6	CASGGLLGGPAGANVLTF
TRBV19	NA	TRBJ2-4	CASSPEVNSGAKNIQYF
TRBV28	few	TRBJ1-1	CASRTGGVGPVGAFF
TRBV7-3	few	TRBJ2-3	CASSPLAGGIPDTQYF
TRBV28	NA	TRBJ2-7	CASSLRFRGTYEQYF
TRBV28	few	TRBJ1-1	CASSPRTGRVAFF
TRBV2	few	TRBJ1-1	CASSASMNTEAFF
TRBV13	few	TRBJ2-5	CASSSGLAGETQYF
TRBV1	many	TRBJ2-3	CTSSQDGPDTQYF
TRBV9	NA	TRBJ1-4	CASSGDNEKLFF
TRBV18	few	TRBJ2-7	CASSPPMAGNPYEQYF
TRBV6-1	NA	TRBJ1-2	CASSMLTSTNYGYTF
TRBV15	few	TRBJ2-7	CATSRDLADTYEQYF
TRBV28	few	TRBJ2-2	CASSLQTSGDTGELFF
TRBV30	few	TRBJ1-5	CAWSAEGNQPQHF
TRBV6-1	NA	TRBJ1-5	CASSVQQGNQPQHF
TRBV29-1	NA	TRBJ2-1	CSSGLAGIYNEQFF
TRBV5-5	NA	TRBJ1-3	CASSSSFWDSGNTIYF